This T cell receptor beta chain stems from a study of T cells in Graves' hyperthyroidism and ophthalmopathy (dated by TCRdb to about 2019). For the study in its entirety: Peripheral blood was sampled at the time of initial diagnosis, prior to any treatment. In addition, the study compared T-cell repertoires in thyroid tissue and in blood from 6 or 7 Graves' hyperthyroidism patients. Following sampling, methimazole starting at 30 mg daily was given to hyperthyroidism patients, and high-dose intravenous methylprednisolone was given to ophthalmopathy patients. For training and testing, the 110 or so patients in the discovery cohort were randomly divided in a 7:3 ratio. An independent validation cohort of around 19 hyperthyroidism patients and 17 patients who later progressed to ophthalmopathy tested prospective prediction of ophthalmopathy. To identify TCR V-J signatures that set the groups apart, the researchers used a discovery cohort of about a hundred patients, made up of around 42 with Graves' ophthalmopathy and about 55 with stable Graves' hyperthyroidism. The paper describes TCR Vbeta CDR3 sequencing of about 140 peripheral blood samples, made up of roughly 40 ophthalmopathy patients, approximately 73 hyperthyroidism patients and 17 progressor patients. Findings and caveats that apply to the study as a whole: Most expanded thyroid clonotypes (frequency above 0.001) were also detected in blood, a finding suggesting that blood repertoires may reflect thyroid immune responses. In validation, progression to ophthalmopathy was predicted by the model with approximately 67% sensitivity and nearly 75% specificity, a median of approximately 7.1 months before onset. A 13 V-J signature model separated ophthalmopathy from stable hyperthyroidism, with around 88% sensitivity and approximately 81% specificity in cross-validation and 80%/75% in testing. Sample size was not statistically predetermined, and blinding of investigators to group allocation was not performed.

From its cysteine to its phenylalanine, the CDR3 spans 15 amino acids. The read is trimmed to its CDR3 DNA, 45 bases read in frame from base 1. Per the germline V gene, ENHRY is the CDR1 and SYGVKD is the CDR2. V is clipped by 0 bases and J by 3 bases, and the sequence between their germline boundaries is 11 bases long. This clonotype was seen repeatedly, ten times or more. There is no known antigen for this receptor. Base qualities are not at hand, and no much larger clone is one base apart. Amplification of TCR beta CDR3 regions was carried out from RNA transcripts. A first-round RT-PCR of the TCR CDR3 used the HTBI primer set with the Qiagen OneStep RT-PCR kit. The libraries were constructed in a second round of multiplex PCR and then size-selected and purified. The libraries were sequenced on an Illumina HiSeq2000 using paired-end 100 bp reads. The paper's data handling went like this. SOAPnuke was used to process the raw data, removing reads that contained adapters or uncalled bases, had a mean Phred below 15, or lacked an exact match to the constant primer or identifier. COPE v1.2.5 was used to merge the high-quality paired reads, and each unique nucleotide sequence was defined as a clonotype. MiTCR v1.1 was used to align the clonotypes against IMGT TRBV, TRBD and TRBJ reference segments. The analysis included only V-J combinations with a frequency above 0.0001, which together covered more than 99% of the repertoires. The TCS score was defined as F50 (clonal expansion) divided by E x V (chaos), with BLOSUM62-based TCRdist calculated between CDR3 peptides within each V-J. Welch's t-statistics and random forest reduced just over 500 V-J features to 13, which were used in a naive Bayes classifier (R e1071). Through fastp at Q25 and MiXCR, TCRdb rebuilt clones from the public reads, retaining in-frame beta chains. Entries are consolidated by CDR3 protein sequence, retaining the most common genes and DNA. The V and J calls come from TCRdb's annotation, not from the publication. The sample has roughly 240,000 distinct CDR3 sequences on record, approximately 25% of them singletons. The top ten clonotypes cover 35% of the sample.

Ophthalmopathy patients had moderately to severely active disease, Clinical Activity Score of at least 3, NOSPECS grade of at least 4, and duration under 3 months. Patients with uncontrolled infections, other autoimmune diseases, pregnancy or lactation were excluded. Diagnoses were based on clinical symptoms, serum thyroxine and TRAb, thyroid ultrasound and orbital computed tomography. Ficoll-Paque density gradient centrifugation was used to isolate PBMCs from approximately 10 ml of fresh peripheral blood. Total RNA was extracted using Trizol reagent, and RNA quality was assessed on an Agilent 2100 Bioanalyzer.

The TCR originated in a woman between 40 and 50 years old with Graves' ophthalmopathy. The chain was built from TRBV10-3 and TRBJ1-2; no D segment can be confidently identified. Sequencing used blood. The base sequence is TGTGCCATCAGTGAGTCGGAGGGAATCGACTATGGCTACACCTTC. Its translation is CAISESEGIDYGYTF.